The entry below gives a single T cell receptor (beta chain) sequence along with its context. The antigen remains undetermined. The data stem from a study of regulatory dendritic cells for organ transplantation. Findings and caveats of the study: Memory CD8+ clonal expansion seemed more limited with regulatory than mature dendritic cells.

Naive CD45RA+ and memory CD45RO+ CD4+ or CD8+ T cells were FACS-sorted. The trim removed 3 bases at V and 5 bases at J, leaving 8 bases unmatched. The CDR3 is 16 amino acids. Germline-derived CDR1 and CDR2 are LGHNA and YSLEER. Repertoires were generated with immunoSEQ multiplex PCR, while TCRdb's copy carries only in-frame clones and drops some. Here the sample spans more than 35,000 clones, about 89% being singletons. V usage is TRBV4-3 and J usage is TRBJ2-3; TRBD1 aligns across 10 bases. The TCR comes from a human donor in good health. The sample consisted of naive CD8+ T cells from blood. As for subset: CD45RA+ naive T cells. Written as DNA, the CDR3 is TGCGCCAGCAGCCAGGGGGACAGGGGATTGAAAGATACGCAGTATTTT. This gives the protein CASSQGDRGLKDTQYF.